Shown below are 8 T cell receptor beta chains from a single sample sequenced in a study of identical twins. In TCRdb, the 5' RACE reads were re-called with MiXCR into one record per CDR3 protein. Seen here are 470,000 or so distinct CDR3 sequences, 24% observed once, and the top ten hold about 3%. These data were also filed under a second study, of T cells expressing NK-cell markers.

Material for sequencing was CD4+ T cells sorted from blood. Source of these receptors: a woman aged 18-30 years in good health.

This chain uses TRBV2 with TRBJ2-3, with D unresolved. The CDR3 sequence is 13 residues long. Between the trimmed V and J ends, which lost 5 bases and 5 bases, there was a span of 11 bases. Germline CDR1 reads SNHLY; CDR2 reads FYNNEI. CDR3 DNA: TGTGCCAGCAGTCGTAACCCGGGAGATACGCAGTATTTT. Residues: CASSRNPGDTQYF.

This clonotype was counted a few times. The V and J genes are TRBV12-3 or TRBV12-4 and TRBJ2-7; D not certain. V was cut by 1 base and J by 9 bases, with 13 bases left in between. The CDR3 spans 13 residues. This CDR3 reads CASSLDRHKGQYF. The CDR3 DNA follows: TGTGCCAGCAGTTTAGACAGACATAAAGGGCAGTACTTC.

In nucleotides, the CDR3 is TGTGCCAGCAGCGGAACCGGACGGATCTCTGGGTATTTT. Protein sequence: CASSGTGRISGYF. J is TRBJ2-3 and V is TRBV5-5; D is uncertain. The CDR3 covers 13 residues. The V gene lost 4 bases and the J gene lost 14 bases, with 20 bases spanning the gap. CDR1 SGHKS and CDR2 YYEKEE come from the germline V gene (reference sequence).

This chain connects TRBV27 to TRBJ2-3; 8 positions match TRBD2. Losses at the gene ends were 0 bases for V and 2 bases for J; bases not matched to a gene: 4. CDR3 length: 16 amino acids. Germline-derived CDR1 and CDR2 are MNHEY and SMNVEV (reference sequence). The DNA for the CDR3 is TGTGCCAGCAGTTTATCGTTAGCGGGAACCACAGATACGCAGTATTTT. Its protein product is CASSLSLAGTTDTQYF.

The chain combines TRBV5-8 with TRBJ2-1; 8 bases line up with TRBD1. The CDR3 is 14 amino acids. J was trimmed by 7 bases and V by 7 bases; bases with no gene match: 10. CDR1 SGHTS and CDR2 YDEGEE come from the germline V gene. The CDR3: CASGSRTGTNEQFF. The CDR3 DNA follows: TGTGCCAGCGGCTCTAGGACAGGGACGAATGAGCAGTTCTTC.

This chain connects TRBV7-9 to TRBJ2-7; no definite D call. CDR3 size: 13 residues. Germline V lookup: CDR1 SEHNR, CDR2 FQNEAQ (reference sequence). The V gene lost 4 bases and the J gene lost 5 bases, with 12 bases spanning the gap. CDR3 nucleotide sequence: TGTGCCAGCAGCTCAAACAACATCAACGAGCAGTACTTC. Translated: CASSSNNINEQYF. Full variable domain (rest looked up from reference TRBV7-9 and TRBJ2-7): DTGVSQNPRHKITKRGQNVTFRCDPISEHNRLYWYRQTLGQGPEFLTYFQNEAQLEKSRLLSDRFSAERPKGSFSTLEIQRTEQGDSAMYLCASSSNNINEQYFGPGTRLTVT.

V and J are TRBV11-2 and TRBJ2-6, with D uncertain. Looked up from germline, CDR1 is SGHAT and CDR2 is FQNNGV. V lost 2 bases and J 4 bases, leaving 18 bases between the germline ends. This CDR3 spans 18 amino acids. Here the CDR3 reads CASSLRRRGQTGANVLTF. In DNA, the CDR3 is TGTGCCAGCAGCTTAAGACGGAGAGGTCAGACGGGGGCCAACGTCCTGACTTTC. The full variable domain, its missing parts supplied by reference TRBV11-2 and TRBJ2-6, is EAGVAQSPRYKIIEKRQSVAFWCNPISGHATLYWYQQILGQGPKLLIQFQNNGVVDDSQLPKDRFSAERLKGVDSTLKIQPAKLEDSAVYLCASSLRRRGQTGANVLTFGAGSRLTVL.

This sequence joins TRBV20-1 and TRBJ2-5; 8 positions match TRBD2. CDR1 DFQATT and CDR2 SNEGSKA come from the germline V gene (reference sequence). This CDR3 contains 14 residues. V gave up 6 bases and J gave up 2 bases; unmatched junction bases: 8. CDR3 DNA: TGCAGTGCCACGGGGGGGACTAGACAAGAGACCCAGTACTTC. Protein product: CSATGGTRQETQYF.